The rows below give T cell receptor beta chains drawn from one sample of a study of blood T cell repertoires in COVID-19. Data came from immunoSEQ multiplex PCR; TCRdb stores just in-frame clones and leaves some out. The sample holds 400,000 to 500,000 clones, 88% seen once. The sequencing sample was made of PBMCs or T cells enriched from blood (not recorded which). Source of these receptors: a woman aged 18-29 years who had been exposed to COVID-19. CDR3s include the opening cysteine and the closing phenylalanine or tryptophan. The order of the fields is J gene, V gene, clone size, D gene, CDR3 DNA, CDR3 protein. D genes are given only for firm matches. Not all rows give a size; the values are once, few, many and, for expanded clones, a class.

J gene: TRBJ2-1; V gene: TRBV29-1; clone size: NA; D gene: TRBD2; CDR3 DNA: TGCAGCGCCCGGGGCGGGAGGTTAGAGCAGTTCTTC; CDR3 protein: CSARGGRLEQFF
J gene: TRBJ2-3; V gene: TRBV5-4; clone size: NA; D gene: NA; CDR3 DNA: TGTGCCAGCAGCTCTATGAGGGATAGGGCAGATACGCAGTATTTT; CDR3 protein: CASSSMRDRADTQYF
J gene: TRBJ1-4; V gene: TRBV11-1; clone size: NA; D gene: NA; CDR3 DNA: TGTGCCAGCAGCTCGGGACACGCAACTAATGAAAAACTGTTTTTT; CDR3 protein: CASSSGHATNEKLFF
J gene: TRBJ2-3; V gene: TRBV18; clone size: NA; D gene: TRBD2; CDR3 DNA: TGTGCCAGCTCACTAGCGGGAGTATCTGATACGCAGTATTTT; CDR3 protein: CASSLAGVSDTQYF
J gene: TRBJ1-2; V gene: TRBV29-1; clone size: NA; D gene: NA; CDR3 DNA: TGCAGTGGAGGGAGGGGCCCTGATGGCTACACCTTC; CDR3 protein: CSGGRGPDGYTF
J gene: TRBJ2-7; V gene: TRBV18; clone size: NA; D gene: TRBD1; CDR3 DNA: TGTGCCAGCTCACCATTCCGGGACAGAGTATCCTACGAGCAGTACTTC; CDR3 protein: CASSPFRDRVSYEQYF
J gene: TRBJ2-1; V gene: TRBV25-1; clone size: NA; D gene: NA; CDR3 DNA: TGTGCCAGCAGTGATCCTCTTGGCTATGAGCAGTTCTTC; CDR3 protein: CASSDPLGYEQFF
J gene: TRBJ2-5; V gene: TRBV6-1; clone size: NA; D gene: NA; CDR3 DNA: TGTGCCAGCAGTGAAGTAGTCGTGTACCAAGAGACCCAGTACTTC; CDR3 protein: CASSEVVVYQETQYF
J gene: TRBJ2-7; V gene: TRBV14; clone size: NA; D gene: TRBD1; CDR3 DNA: TGTGCCAGCAGCCCTCGGACAGGGGGCTCCTACGAGCAGTACTTC; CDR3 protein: CASSPRTGGSYEQYF
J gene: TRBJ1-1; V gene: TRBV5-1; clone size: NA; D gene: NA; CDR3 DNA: TGCGCCAGCAGCACTGAGGGAGGGAACACTGAAGCTTTCTTT; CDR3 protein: CASSTEGGNTEAFF
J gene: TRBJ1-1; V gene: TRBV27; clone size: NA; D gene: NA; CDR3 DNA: TGTGCCAGCAGTCAGGGGAACACTGAAGCTTTCTTT; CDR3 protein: CASSQGNTEAFF
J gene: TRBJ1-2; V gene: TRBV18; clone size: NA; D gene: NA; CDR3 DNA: TGTGCCAGCTCACCCTACAGGGACCTAAGCTATGGCTACACCTTC; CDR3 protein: CASSPYRDLSYGYTF
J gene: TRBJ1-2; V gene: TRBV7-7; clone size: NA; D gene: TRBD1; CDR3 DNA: TGTGCTAGCAGCCCGGCAGGGGGGAGCGGCTACACCTTC; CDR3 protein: CASSPAGGSGYTF
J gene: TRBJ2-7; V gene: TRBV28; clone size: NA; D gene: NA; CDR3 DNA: TGTGCCAGCAGTCTTCCAGCAGGGCGAAGCTACGAGCAGTACTTC; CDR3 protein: CASSLPAGRSYEQYF
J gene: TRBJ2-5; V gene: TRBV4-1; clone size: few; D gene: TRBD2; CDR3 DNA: TGCGCCAGCAGCCAAGATAGCGGGAGAAGGGAGACCCAGTACTTC; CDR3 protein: CASSQDSGRRETQYF
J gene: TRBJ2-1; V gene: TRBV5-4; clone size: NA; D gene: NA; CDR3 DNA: TGTGCCAGCAGCTTGAACCCAGGGAGGTTTGAGCAGTTCTTC; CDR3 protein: CASSLNPGRFEQFF
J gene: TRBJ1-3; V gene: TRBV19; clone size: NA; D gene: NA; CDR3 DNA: TGTGCCAGTAGTCCCGGGACTAACTTTAGAACTGGAAACACCATATATTTT; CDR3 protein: CASSPGTNFRTGNTIYF
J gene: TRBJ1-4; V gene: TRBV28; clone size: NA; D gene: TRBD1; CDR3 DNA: TGTGCCAGCAGACTGCCAGGGGGAACCAATGAAAAACTGTTTTTT; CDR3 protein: CASRLPGGTNEKLFF
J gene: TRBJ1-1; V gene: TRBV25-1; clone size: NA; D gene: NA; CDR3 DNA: TGTGCCAGCAGTGAATGGGCAGGGAACAATGAAGCTTTCTTT; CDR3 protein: CASSEWAGNNEAFF
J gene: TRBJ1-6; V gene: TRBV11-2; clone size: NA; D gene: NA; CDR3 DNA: TGTGCCAGCAGCTTGGCCACCGCACGATCACCCCTCCACTTT; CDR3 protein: CASSLATARSPLHF
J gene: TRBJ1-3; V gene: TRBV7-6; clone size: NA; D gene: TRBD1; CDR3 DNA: TGTGCCAGCAGTTATGATCAGGGGGCTGGAAACACCATATATTTT; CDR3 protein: CASSYDQGAGNTIYF
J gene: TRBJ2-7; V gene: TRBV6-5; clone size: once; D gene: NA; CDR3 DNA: TGTGCCAGCAGTACCGGACAGTCCGCAGGCTACGAGCAGTACTTC; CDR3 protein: CASSTGQSAGYEQYF
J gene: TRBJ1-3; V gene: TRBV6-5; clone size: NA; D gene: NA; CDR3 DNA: TGTGCCAGCAGGCCTTCTAGACAGTCTGGAAACACCATATATTTT; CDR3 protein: CASRPSRQSGNTIYF
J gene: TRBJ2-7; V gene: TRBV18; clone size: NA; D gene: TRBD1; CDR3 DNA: TGTGCCAGCTCACCACCGACAGGGGCATCAGGGCAGTACTTC; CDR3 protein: CASSPPTGASGQYF
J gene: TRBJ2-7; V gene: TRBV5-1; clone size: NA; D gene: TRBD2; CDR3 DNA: TGCGCCAGCAGCTTACCGACTAGCGGGACATACGAGCAGTACTTC; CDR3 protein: CASSLPTSGTYEQYF
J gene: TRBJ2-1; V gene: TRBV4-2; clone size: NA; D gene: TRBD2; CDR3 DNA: TGTGCCAGCAGCCAAGACGGGACTAGCGGGGGGAATGAGCAGTTCTTC; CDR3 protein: CASSQDGTSGGNEQFF
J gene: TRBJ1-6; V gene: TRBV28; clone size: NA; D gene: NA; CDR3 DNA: TGTGCCAGCAACCCACGGGGGGCGGGTTATAATTCACCCCTCCACTTT; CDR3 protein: CASNPRGAGYNSPLHF
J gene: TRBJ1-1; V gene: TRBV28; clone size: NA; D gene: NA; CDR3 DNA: TGTGCCAGCAGAACTCAGGGTTTTGAAGCTTTCTTT; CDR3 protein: CASRTQGFEAFF
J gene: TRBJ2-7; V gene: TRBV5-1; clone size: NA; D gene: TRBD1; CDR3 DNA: TGCGCCAGCTCTACCGGGACAGGGTGGTACGAGCAGTACTTC; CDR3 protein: CASSTGTGWYEQYF
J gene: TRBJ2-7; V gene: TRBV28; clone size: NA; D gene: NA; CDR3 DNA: TGTGCCAGCAGGACCTTCCGCGGCTCCTACGAGCAGTACTTC; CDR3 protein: CASRTFRGSYEQYF
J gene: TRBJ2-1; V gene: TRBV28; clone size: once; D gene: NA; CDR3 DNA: TGTGCCAGCAGTCTAGGTATCACCTTCAATGAGCAGTTCTTC; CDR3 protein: CASSLGITFNEQFF
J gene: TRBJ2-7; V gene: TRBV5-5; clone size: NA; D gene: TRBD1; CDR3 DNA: TGTGCCAGCACCCTGCAGGACAGGGACTCCTACGAGCAGTACTTC; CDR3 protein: CASTLQDRDSYEQYF
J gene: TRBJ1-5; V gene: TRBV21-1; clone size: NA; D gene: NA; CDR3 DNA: TGTGCCAGCAGCACCCTGGGGGAAGGGGACAGTGATCAGCCCCAGCATTTT; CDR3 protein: CASSTLGEGDSDQPQHF
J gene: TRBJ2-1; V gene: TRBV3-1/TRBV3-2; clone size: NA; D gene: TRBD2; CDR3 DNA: TGTGCCAGCAGCCAAGATCAAGCGGGACGCAATGAGCAGTTCTTC; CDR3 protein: CASSQDQAGRNEQFF
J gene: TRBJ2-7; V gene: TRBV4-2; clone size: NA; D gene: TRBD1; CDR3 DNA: TGTGCCAGCAGCCAAGAGGACAGGGGTTACGAGCAGTACTTC; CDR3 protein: CASSQEDRGYEQYF
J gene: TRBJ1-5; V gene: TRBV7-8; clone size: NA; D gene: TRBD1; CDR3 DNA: TGTGCCAGCAGCTCGCCCGGGACAGAATTACATTTT; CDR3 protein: CASSSPGTELHF
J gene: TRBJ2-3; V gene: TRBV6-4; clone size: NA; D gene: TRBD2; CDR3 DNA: TGTGCCAGCAGTGAAGCGACTAGCGGGGGGGCGAGTACGCAGTATTTT; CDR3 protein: CASSEATSGGASTQYF
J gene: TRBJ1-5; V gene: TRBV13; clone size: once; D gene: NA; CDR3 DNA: TGTGCCAGCAGCTTAGGCAGGGGAACGAATCAGCCCCAGCATTTT; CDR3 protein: CASSLGRGTNQPQHF